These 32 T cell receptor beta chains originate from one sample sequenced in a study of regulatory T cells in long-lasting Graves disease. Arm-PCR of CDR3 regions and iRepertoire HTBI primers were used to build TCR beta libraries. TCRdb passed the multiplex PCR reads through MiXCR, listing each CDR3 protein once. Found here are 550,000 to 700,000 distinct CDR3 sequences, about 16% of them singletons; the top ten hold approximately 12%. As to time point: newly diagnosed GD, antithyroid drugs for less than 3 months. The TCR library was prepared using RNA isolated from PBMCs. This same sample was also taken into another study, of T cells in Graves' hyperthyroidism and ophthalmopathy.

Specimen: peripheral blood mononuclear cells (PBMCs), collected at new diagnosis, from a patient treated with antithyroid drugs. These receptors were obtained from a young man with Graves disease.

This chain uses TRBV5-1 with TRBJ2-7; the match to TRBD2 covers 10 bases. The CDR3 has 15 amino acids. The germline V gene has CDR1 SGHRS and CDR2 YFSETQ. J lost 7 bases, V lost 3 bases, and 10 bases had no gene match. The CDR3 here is CASSSAGGPWDEQYF. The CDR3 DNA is TGCGCCAGCAGCTCAGCGGGAGGGCCCTGGGATGAGCAGTACTTC.

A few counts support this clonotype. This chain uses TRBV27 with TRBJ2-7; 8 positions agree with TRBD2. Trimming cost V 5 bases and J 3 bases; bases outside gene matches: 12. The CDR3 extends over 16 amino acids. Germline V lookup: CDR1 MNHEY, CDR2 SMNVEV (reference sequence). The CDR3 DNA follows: TGTGCCAGCAGTCCCCCGGGGGGGACGCAAATCTACGAGCAGTACTTC. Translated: CASSPPGGTQIYEQYF.

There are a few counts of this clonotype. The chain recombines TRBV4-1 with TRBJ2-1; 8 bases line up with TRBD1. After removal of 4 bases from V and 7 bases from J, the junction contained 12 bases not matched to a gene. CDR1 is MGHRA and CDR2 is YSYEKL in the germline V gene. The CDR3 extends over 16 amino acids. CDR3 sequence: CASSPLGTGGPNEQFF. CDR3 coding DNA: TGCGCCAGCAGCCCTCTCGGCACAGGGGGGCCGAATGAGCAGTTCTTC.

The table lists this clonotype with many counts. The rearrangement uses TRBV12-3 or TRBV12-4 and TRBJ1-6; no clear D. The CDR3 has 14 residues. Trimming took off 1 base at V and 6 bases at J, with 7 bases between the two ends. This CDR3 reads CASSLGAGNSPLHF. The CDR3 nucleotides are TGTGCCAGCAGTTTAGGGGCGGGTAATTCACCCCTCCACTTT.

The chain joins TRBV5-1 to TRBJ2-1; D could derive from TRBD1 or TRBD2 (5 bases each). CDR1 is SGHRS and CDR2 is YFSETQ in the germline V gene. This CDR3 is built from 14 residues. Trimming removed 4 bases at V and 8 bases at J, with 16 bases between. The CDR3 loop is CASSPGALGHEQFF. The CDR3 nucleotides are TGCGCCAGCAGCCCCGGGGCCCTCGGGCATGAGCAGTTCTTC.

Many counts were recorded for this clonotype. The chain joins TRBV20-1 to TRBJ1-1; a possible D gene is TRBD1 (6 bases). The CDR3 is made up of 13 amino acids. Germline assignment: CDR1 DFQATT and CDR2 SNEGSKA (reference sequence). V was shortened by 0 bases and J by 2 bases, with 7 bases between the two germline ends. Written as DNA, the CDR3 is TGCAGTGCTAGAGATGGGGGCAACACTGAAGCTTTCTTT. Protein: CSARDGGNTEAFF.

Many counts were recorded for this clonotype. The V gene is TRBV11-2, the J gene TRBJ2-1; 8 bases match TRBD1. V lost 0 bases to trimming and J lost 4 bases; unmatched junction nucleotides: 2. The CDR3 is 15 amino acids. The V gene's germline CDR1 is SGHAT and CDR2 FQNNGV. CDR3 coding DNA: TGTGCCAGCAGCTTAGACAGGGGGCGATACAATGAGCAGTTCTTC. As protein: CASSLDRGRYNEQFF.

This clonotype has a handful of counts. This chain's CDR3 is CASSFRAGGITGELFF. DNA of the CDR3: TGTGCCAGCAGCTTTAGAGCGGGAGGGATCACCGGGGAGCTGTTTTTT. This chain links TRBV7-9 with TRBJ2-2; 10 bases match TRBD2. V dropped 3 bases and J dropped 4; count of bases not matched to a gene: 5. The CDR3 covers 16 residues. Germline values: CDR1 SEHNR, CDR2 FQNEAQ (reference sequence).

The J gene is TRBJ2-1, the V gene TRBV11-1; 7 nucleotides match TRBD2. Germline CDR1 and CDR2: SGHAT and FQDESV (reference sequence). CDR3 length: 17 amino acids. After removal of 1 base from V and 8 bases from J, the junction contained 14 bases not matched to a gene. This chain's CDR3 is CASSLDYRSAGVDEQFF. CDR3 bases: TGTGCCAGCAGCTTAGATTATCGTTCGGCGGGAGTGGATGAGCAGTTCTTC.

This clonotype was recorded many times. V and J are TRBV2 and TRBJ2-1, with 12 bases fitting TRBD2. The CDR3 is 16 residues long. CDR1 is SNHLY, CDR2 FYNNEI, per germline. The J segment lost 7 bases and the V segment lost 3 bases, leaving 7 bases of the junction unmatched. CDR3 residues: CASSDPRLAGVNEQFF. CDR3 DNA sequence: TGTGCCAGCAGTGATCCTCGACTAGCGGGAGTTAATGAGCAGTTCTTC.

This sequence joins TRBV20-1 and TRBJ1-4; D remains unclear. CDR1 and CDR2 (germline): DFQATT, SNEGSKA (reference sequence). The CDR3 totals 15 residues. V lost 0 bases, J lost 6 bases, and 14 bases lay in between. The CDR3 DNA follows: TGCAGTGCTAGAGATTCGGCAAGAACCGATGAAAAACTGTTTTTT. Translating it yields CSARDSARTDEKLFF.

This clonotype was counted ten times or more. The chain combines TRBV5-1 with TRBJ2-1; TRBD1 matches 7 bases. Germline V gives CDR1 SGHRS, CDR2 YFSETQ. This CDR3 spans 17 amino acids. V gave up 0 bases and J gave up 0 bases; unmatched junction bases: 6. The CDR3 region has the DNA TGCGCCAGCAGCTTGGCCAGAGGGGGCGGCTCCTACAATGAGCAGTTCTTC. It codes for CASSLARGGGSYNEQFF.

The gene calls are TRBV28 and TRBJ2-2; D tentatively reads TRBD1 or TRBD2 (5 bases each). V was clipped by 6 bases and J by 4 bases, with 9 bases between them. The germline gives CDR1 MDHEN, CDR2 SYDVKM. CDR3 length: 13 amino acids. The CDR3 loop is CASSGTSTGELFF. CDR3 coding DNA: TGTGCCAGCAGCGGGACCAGCACCGGGGAGCTGTTTTTT.

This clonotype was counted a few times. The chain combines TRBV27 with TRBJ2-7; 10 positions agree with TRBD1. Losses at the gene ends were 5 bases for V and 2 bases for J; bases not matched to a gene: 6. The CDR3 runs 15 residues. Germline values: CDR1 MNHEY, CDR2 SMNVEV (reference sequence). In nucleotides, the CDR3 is TGTGCCAGCAGTCCCGGGACAGGGGCCCCCTACGAGCAGTACTTC. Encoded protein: CASSPGTGAPYEQYF.

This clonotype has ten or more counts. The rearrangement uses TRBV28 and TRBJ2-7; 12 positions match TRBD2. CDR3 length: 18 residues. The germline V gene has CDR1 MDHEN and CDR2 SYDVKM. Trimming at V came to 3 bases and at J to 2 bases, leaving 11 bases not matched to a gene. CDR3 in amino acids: CASSFFGGRTSGTYEQYF. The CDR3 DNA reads TGTGCCAGCAGTTTTTTCGGGGGTCGGACTAGCGGGACCTACGAGCAGTACTTC.

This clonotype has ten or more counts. CDR3 sequence (DNA): TGTGCCAGCAGTTACGGAGGCGGGACAGTCTACGAGCAGTACTTC. Its translation: CASSYGGGTVYEQYF. V gene TRBV6-2 or TRBV6-3 combines with J gene TRBJ2-7; weak D call: TRBD1 (7 bases). CDR1 and CDR2 (germline): MNHEY, SVGEGT. This CDR3 is built from 15 residues. With 2 bases removed from V and 3 bases from J, the gap between germline ends came to 14 bases.

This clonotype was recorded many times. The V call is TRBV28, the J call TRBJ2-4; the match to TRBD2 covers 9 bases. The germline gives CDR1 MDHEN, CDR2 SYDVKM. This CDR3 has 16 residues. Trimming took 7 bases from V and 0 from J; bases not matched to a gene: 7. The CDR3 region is CASTTRGGLAKNIQYF. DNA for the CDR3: TGTGCCAGCACCACGCGGGGGGGGTTAGCCAAAAACATTCAGTACTTC.

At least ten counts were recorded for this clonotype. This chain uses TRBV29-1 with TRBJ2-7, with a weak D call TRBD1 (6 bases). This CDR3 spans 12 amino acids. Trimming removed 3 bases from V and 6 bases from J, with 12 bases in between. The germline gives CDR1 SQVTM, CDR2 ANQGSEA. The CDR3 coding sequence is TGCAGCGTTGATGTCGGCAGGGGCGAGCAGTACTTC. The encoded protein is CSVDVGRGEQYF.

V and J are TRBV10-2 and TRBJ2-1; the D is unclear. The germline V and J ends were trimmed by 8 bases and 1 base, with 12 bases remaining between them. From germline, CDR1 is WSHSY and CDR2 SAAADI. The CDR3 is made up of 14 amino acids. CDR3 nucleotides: TGCGCCAGCGCCCTTTCGATGTCCTACAATGAGCAGTTCTTC. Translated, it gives CASALSMSYNEQFF.

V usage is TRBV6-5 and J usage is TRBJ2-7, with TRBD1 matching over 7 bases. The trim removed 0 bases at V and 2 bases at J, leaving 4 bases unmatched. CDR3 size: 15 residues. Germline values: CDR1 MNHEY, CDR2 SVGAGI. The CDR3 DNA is TGTGCCAGCAGTTACTCTAGAGGGGGCCCCTACGAGCAGTACTTC. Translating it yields CASSYSRGGPYEQYF.

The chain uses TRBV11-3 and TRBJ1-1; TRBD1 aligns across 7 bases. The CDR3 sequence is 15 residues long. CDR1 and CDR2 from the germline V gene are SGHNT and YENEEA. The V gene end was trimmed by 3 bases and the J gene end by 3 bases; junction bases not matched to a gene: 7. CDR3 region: CASSFGTGADTEAFF. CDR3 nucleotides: TGTGCCAGCAGCTTTGGTACAGGGGCGGACACTGAAGCTTTCTTT.

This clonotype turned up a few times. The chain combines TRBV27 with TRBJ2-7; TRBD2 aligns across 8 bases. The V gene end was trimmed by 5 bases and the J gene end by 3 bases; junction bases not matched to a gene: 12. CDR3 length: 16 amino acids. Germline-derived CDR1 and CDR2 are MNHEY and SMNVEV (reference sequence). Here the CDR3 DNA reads TGTGCCAGCAGTCCCCCTCGGGGTAGCGGGGACTACGAGCAGTACTTC. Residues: CASSPPRGSGDYEQYF.

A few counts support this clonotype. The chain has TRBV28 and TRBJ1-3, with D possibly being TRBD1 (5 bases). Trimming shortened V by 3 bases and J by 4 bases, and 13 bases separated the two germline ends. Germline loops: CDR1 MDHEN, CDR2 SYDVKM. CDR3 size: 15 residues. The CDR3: CASSFRGLRGNTIYF. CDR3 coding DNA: TGTGCCAGCAGTTTCCGGGGCCTAAGGGGAAACACCATATATTTT.

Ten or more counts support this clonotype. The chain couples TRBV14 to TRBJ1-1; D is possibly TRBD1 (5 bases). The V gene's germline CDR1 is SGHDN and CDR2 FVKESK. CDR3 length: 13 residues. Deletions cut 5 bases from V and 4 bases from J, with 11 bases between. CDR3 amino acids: CASSDRDSTEAFF. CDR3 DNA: TGTGCCAGCAGCGACCGGGACTCCACTGAAGCTTTCTTT. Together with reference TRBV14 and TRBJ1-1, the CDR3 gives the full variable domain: EAGVTQFPSHSVIEKGQTVTLRCDPISGHDNLYWYRRVMGKEIKFLLHFVKESKQDESGMPNNRFLAERTGGTYSTLKVQPAELEDSGVYFCASSDRDSTEAFFGQGTRLTVV.

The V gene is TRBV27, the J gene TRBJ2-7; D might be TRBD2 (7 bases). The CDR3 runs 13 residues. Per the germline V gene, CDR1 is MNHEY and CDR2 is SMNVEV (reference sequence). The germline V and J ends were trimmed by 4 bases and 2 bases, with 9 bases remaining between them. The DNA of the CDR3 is TGTGCCAGCAGTTGGGGGGGCCCCTACGAGCAGTACTTC. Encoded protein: CASSWGGPYEQYF.

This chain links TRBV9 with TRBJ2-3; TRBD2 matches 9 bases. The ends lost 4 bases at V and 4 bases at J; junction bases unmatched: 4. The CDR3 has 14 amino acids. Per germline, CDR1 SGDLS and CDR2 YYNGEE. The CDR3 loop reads CASSIIAGADTQYF. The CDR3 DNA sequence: TGTGCCAGCAGCATTATAGCGGGAGCAGATACGCAGTATTTT.

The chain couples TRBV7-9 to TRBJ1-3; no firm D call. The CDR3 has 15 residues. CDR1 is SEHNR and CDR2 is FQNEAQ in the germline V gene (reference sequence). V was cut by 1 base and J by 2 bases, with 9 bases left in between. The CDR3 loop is CASSLDTSPGNTIYF. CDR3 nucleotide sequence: TGTGCCAGCAGCTTAGATACCAGCCCTGGAAACACCATATATTTT.

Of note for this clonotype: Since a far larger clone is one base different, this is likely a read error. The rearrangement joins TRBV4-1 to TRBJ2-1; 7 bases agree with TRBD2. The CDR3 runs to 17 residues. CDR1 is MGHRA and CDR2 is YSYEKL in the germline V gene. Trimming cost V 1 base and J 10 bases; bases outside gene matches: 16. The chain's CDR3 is CASSQVGTGGSPYEQFF. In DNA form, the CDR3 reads TGCGCCAGCAGCCAAGTGGGAACCGGCGGGAGCCCGTACGAGCAGTTCTTC.

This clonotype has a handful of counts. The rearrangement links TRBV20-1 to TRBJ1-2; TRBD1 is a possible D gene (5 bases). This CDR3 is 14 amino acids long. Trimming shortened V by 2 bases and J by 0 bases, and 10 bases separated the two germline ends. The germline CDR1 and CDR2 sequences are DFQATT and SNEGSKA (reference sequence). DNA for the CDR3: TGCAGTGCTAGACGCGGGGCCACTAACTATGGCTACACCTTC. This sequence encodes CSARRGATNYGYTF.

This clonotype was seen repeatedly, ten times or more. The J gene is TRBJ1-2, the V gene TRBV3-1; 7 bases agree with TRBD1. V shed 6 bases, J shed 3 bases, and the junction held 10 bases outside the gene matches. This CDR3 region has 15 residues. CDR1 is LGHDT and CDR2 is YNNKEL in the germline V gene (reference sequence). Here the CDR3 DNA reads TGTGCCAGCAGTCCCCAGACAGGGCGAGACTATGGCTACACCTTC. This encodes CASSPQTGRDYGYTF.

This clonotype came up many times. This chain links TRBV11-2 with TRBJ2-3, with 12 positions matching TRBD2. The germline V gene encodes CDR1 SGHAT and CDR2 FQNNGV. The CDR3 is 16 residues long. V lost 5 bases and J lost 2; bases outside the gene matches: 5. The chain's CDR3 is CASSRGLAGSTDTQYF. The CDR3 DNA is TGTGCCAGCAGCCGAGGACTAGCGGGATCCACAGATACGCAGTATTTT.

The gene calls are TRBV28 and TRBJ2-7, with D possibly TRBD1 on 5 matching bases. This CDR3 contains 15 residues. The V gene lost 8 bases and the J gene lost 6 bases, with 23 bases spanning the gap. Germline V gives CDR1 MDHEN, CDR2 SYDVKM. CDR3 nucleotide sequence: TGTGCCAGCGCGTTCCGGAAAAGTATGGGGCTCGAGCAGTACTTC. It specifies CASAFRKSMGLEQYF.